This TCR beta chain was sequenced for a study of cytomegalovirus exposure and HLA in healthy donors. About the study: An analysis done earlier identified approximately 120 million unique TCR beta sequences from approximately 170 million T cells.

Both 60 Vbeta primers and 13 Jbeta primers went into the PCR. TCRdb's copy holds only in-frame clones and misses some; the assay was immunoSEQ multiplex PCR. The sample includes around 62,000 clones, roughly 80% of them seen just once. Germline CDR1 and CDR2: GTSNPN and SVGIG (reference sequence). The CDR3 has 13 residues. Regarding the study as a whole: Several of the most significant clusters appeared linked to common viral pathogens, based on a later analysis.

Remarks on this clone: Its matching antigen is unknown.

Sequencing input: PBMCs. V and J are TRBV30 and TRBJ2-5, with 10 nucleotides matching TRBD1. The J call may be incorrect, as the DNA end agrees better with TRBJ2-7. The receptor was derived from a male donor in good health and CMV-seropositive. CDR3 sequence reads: CAWGTGDSYEQYF. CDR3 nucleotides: TGTGCCTGGGGGACAGGGGACTCCTACGAGCAGTACTTC.